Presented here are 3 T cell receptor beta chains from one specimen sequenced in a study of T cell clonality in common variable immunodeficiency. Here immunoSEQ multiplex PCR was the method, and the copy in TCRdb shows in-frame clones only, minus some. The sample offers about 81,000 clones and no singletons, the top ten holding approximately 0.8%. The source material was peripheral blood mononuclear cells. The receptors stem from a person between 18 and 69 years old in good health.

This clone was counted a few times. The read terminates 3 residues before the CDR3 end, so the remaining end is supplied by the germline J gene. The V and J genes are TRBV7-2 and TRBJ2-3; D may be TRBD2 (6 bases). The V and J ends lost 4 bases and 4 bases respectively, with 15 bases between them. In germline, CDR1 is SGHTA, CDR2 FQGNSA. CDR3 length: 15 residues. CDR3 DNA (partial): TGTGCCAGCAGCTGGGGGGAGGCAAGGGCAGATACG. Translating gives CASSWGEARADT. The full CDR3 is CASSWGEARADTQYF.

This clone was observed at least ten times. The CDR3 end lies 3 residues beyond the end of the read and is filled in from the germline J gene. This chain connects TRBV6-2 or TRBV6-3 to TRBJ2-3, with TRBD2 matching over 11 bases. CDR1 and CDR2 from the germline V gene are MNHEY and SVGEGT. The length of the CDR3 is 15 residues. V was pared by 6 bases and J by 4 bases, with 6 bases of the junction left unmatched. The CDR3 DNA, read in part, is TGTGCCAGCAGAAAACTAGCGGGAGAGGCAGATACG. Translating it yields CASRKLAGEADT. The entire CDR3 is CASRKLAGEADTQYF.

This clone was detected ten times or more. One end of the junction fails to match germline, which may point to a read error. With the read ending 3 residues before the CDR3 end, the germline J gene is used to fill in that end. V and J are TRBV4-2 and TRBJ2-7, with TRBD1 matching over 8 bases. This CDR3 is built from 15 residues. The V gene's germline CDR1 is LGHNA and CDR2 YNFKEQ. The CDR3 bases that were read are TGCGCCAGCAGCCAAGACTGGACAGGGTCCTACGAG. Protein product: CASSQDWTGSYE. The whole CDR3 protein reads CASSQDWTGSYEQYF.